This T cell receptor (beta chain) appears in the sequencing data of a study of T cells after yellow fever vaccination. Whole-study context: Researchers used SMART-Seq v4 Ultra Low Input to prepare fractions that had low cell numbers.

This clonotype showed up just a few times. Its target is unknown. Its ends do not fully match the called genes, so a read error is possible. The germline gives CDR1 DFQATT, CDR2 SNEGSKA (reference sequence). CDR3 length equals 18 residues. TCRdb fed the 5' RACE reads into MiXCR, producing one record per CDR3 protein. The sample consists of 350,000 to 450,000 distinct CDR3 sequences, under 7.5% of them appearing once. Study-wide points: Post-booster reappearance was seen for most primary-vaccination clones (just over 95% CD4, roughly 86% CD8).

The V call is TRBV20-1, the J call TRBJ2-1; 8 nucleotides match TRBD2. This specimen was PBMCs, taken 5 days after the yellow fever booster vaccination. This receptor was identified in a man younger than 45 who received the YFV17D yellow fever vaccine. CDR3 amino acids: CCARPIKLAESSYNEQFF. The CDR3 nucleotides read TGCTGTGCTAGACCCATAAAACTAGCGGAGAGCTCCTACAATGAGCAGTTCTTC.